The present TCR beta chain was sequenced within a study of blood T cell repertoires in COVID-19. Germline V gene lookup returns CDR1 SGHAT and CDR2 FQDESV (reference sequence). CDR3 length: 14 residues. Trimming took off 2 bases at V and 3 bases at J, with 9 bases between the two ends. Original analysis: Estimation of nucleated cell counts was performed using reference gene primer amplification. Profiling relied on immunoSEQ multiplex PCR, and the TCRdb table lists in-frame clones only, not all of them. For V, J and clone size, that table is used; D and trimming come from the DNA. The data hold tens of thousands of clones, with about nine tenths observed a single time.

The rearrangement joins TRBV11-1 to TRBJ2-3; tentatively, D is TRBD2 (6 bases). The receptor was isolated from a man aged 45-60 years with active COVID-19. Material for sequencing was peripheral blood. Written as DNA, the CDR3 is TGTGCCAGCAGCTTAAGCGGGCGGACAGATACGCAGTATTTT. This sequence encodes CASSLSGRTDTQYF.